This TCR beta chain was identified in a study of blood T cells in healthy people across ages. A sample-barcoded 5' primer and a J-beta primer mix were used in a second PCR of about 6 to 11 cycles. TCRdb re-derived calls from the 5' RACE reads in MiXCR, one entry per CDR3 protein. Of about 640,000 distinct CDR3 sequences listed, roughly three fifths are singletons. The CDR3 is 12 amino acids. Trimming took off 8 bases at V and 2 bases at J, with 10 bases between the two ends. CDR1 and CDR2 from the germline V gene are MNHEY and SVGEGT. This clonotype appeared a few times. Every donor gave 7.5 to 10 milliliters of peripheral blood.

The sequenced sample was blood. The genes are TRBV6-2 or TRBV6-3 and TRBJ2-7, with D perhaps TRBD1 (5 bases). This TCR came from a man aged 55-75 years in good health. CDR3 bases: TGTGCCAGCGAGGACATCCCCTACGAGCAGTACTTC. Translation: CASEDIPYEQYF.